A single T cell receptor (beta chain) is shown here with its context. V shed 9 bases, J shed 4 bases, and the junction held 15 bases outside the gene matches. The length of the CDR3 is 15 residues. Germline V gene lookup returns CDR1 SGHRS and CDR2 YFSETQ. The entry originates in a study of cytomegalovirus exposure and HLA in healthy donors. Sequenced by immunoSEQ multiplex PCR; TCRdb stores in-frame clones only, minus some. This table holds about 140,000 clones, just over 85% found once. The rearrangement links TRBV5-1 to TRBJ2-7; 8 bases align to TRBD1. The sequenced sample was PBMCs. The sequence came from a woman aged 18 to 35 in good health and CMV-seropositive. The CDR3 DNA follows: TGCGCCAACCTAAAGCTGGACAGGGCCCGTTACGAGCAGTACTTC. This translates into CANLKLDRARYEQYF.